This T cell receptor beta chain was documented in a study of blood T cell repertoires in COVID-19. Per the authors' pipeline: Amplification of reference gene primers was used by the study to estimate nucleated cell counts. TCRdb's table, derived via immunoSEQ multiplex PCR, lists solely in-frame clones and lacks some. V, J and clone size reflect that table, while D and trimming were determined from the DNA. The data show 55,000 to 70,000 clones, with more than 85% seen just once and around 2.3% held by the top ten. Germline assignment: CDR1 MNHEY and CDR2 SVGAGI. V was cut by 6 bases and J by 5 bases, with 4 bases left in between. This CDR3 is 11 amino acids long.

This chain connects TRBV6-5 to TRBJ1-4, with D unresolved. This receptor was identified in a man aged 60 to 69 with acute or convalescent COVID-19. The specimen was peripheral blood. Here the CDR3 reads CASRENEKLFF. The CDR3 nucleotides are TGTGCCAGCAGAGAGAATGAAAAACTGTTTTTT.